A single sample gave rise to the 7 T cell receptor beta chains below, sequenced in a study of shared clonotypes between healthy human individuals. Profiling relied on immunoSEQ multiplex PCR, and the TCRdb table lists in-frame clones only, not all of them. The top ten hold about 22% of the sample, which has 90,000 to 150,000 clones, 55% to 70% seen once. The sequencing input was memory CD8+ T cells sorted from blood. Subset indicated: CD45RO+ cells pooled with CCR7-negative TemRA cells. Receptor source: a woman in her 30s in good health.

This rearrangement joins TRBV5-8 to TRBJ1-1, with no clear D. V lost 0 bases and J lost 4, with 13 bases in between. The CDR3 is made up of 15 amino acids. Germline V gives CDR1 SGHTS, CDR2 YDEGEE. This CDR3 reads CASSLGLPTATEAFF. The CDR3 DNA sequence: TGTGCCAGCAGCTTGGGCCTGCCAACAGCCACTGAAGCTTTCTTT.

J is TRBJ1-5 and V is TRBV23-1; tentative D call: TRBD1 (5 bases). TRBV23-1 is sorted into the ORF group, with uncertain function. Trimming shortened V by 0 bases and J by 2 bases, and 11 bases separated the two germline ends. This CDR3 is built from 16 residues. This CDR3 reads CASSQSRGIGNQPQHF. CDR3 DNA sequence: TGCGCCAGCAGTCAATCGAGGGGCATAGGCAATCAGCCCCAGCATTTT.

This clone showed up just once. The V call is TRBV6-1, the J call TRBJ2-7; the match to TRBD2 covers 14 bases. With 2 bases clipped from V and 4 bases from J, the junction kept 7 bases outside the gene matches. Germline V gene data show CDR1 as MNHNS and CDR2 as SASEGT. The CDR3 is made up of 17 amino acids. CDR3 in amino acids: CASSEIGGLAGVYEQYF. CDR3 coding DNA: TGTGCCAGCAGTGAAATCGGGGGACTAGCGGGAGTTTACGAGCAGTACTTC.

The gene calls are TRBV25-1 and TRBJ2-1, with D perhaps matching TRBD1 (5 bases). V was trimmed by 3 bases and J by 4 bases, leaving 13 bases between them. Germline V gives CDR1 MGHDK, CDR2 SYGVNS. This CDR3 is built from 15 residues. The CDR3 DNA reads TGTGCCAGCAGTGACCTCTCGACAGATTACAATGAGCAGTTCTTC. Protein: CASSDLSTDYNEQFF.

This clone was counted many times. The chain carries TRBV5-1 and TRBJ1-1, with TRBD1 identical over 11 bases. Germline trimming cut 3 bases from V and 2 bases from J; bases unmatched to any gene: 3. The CDR3 has 15 residues. The germline V gene encodes CDR1 SGHRS and CDR2 YFSETQ. Written as DNA, the CDR3 is TGCGCCAGCAGCTGGGGACAGGGGGGTAACACTGAAGCTTTCTTT. Amino acids: CASSWGQGGNTEAFF.

V and J are TRBV27 and TRBJ2-2; 7 bases match TRBD1. Trimming took 3 bases from V and 1 from J; bases not matched to a gene: 8. Germline V lookup: CDR1 MNHEY, CDR2 SMNVEV (reference sequence). This CDR3 has 17 amino acids. This CDR3 reads CASSFGIRQGNTGELFF. The CDR3 nucleotides read TGTGCCAGCAGTTTCGGAATCCGACAGGGGAACACCGGGGAGCTGTTTTTT.

The chain employs TRBV19 and TRBJ2-3; D uncertain. Trimming removed 4 bases from V and 9 bases from J, with 14 bases in between. Germline CDR1 is LNHDA and CDR2 is SQIVND (reference sequence). The CDR3 runs 13 residues. The CDR3 loop is CASSSRSAETQYF. The CDR3 nucleotides read TGTGCCAGTAGTAGCCGGTCCGCCGAGACGCAGTATTTT.